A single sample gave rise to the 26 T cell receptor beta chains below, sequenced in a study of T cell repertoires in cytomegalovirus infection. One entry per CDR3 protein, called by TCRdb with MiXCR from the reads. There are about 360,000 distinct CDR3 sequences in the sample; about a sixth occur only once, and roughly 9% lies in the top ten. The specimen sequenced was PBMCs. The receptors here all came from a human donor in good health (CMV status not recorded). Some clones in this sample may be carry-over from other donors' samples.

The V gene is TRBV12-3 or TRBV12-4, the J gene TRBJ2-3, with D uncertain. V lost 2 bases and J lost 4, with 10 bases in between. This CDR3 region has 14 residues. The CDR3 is CASSLTHLADTQYF. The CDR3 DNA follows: TGTGCCAGCAGTTTAACTCACCTAGCAGATACGCAGTATTTT.

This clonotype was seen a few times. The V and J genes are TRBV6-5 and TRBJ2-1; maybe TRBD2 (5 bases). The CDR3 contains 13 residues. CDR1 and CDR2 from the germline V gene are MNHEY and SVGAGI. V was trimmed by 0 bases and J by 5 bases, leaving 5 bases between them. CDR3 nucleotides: TGTGCCAGCAGTTACTCAGCGGACAATGAGCAGTTCTTC. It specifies CASSYSADNEQFF.

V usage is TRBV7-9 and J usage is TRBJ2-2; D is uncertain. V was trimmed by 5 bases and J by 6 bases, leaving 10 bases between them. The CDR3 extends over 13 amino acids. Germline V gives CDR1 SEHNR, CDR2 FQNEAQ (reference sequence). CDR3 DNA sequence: TGTGCCAGCAGCCACCCCTCTTCCGGGGAGCTGTTTTTT. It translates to CASSHPSSGELFF.

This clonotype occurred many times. The CDR3 protein is CASSPSGVSTDTQYF. As DNA, the CDR3 is TGTGCCAGCAGTCCGAGCGGGGTTAGCACAGATACGCAGTATTTT. The gene calls are TRBV7-2 and TRBJ2-3, with 7 bases aligning to TRBD2. The CDR3 sequence is 15 residues long. V was pared by 6 bases and J by 0 bases, with 6 bases of the junction left unmatched. Germline lookup yields CDR1 SGHTA and CDR2 FQGNSA.

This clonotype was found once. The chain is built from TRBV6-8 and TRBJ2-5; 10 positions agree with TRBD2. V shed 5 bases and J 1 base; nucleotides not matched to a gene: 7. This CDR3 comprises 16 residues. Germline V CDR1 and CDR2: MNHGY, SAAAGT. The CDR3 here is CASSLGLAEPQETQYF. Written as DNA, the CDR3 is TGTGCCAGCAGTCTAGGACTAGCGGAGCCCCAAGAGACCCAGTACTTC.

CDR3 sequence: CASGFGSTLGQYF. As DNA, the CDR3 is TGTGCTAGTGGTTTTGGGTCAACCTTAGGGCAGTACTTC. V usage is TRBV12-5 and J usage is TRBJ2-7; no reliable D call. The V gene lost 3 bases and the J gene lost 9 bases, with 15 bases spanning the gap. Germline-derived CDR1 and CDR2 are LGHNT and FRNRAP. CDR3 length equals 13 residues. Together with reference TRBV12-5 and TRBJ2-7, the CDR3 gives the full variable domain: DARVTQTPRHKVTEMGQEVTMRCQPILGHNTVFWYRQTMMQGLELLAYFRNRAPLDDSGMPKDRFSAEMPDATLATLKIQPSEPRDSAVYFCASGFGSTLGQYFGPGTRLTVT.

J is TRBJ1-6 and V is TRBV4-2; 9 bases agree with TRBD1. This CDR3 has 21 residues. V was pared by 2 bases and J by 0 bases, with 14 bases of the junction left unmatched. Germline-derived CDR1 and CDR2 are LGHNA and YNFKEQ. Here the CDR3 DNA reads TGTGCCAGCAGCCAATTTCACCCGGGACAGGGACAGAGCTCCTATAATTCACCCCTCCACTTT. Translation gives CASSQFHPGQGQSSYNSPLHF.

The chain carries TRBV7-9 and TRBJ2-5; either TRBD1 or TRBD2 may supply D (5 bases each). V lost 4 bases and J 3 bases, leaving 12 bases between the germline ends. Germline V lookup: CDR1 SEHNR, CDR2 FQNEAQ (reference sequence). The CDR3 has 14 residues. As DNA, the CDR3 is TGTGCCAGCAGCTCTAGCAGAGGGGAAGAGACCCAGTACTTC. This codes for CASSSSRGEETQYF.

CDR3 coding DNA: TGTGCCAGCAGTTTCGCGGGGGGGGGCCTTGAGCAGTTCTTC. It specifies CASSFAGGGLEQFF. The V and J genes are TRBV12-3 or TRBV12-4 and TRBJ2-1, with 9 positions matching TRBD2. J lost 9 bases, V lost 3 bases, and 6 bases had no gene match. This CDR3 has 14 residues.

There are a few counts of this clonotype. The CDR3 nucleotides are TGTGCCAGCAGTTCGTCTGGGGGACAGGGACACTACGAGCAGTACTTC. Its protein is CASSSSGGQGHYEQYF. This sequence joins TRBV12-3 or TRBV12-4 and TRBJ2-7, with TRBD1 identical over 9 bases. The CDR3 loop spans 16 amino acids. With V trimmed by 4 bases and J by 3 bases, 10 bases remained unmatched.

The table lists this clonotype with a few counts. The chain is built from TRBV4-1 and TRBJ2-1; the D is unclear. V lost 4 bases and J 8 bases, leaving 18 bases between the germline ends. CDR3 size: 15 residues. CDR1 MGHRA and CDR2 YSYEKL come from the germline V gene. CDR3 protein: CASSLRLNNVDEQFF. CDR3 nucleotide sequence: TGCGCCAGCAGCCTCCGACTTAATAATGTGGATGAGCAGTTCTTC.

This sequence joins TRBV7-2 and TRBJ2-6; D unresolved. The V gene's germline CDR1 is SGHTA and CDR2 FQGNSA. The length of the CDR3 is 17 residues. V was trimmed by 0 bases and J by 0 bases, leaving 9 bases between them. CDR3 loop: CASSLAAPSSGANVLTF. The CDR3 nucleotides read TGTGCCAGCAGCTTAGCAGCGCCCAGCTCTGGGGCCAACGTCCTGACTTTC.

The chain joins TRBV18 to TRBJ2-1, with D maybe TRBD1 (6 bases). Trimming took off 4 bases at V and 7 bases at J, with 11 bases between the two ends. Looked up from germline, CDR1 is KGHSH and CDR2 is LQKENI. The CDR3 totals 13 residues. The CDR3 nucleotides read TGTGCCAGCTCACTCGGACAGAAAAATGAGCAGTTCTTC. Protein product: CASSLGQKNEQFF.

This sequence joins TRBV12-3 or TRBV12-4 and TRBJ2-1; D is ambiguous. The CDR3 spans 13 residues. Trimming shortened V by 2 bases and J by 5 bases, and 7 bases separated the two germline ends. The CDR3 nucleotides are TGTGCCAGCAGTTTATTGATCAACAATGAGCAGTTCTTC. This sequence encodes CASSLLINNEQFF.

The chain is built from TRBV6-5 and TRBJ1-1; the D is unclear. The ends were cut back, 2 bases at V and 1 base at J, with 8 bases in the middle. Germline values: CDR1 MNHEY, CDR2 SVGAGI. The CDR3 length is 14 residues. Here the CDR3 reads CASSYGQRNTEAFF. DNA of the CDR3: TGTGCCAGCAGTTACGGGCAGAGGAACACTGAAGCTTTCTTT.

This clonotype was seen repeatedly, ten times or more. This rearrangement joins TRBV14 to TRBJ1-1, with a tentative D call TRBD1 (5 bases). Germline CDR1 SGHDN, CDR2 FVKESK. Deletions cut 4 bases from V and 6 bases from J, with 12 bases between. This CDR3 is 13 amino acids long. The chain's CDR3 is CASSRGGSAEAFF. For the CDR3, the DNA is TGTGCCAGCAGCCGGGGCGGGTCCGCTGAAGCTTTCTTT.

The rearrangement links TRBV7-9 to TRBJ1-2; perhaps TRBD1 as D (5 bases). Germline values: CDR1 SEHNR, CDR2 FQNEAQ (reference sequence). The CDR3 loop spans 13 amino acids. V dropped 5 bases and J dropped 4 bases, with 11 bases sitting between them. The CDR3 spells CASSQDSPYGYTF. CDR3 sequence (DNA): TGTGCCAGCAGCCAAGACAGCCCCTATGGCTACACCTTC.

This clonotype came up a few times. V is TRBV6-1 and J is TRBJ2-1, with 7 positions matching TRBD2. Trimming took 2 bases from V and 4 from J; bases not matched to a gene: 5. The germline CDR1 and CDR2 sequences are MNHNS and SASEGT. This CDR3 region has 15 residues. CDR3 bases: TGTGCCAGCAGTGAACGCGGGGAGGGGTACAATGAGCAGTTCTTC. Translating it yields CASSERGEGYNEQFF.

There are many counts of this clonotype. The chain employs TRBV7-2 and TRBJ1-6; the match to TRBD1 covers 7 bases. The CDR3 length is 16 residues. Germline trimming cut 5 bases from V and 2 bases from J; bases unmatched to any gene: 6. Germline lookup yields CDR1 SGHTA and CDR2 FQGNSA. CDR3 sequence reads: CASSVDREAYNSPLHF. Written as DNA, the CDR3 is TGTGCCAGCAGCGTCGACAGGGAGGCCTATAATTCACCCCTCCACTTT. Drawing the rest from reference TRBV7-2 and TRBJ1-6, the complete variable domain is GAGVSQSPSNKVTEKGKDVELRCDPISGHTALYWYRQSLGQGLEFLIYFQGNSAPDKSGLPSDRFSAERTGGSVSTLTIQRTQQEDSAVYLCASSVDREAYNSPLHFGNGTRLTVT.

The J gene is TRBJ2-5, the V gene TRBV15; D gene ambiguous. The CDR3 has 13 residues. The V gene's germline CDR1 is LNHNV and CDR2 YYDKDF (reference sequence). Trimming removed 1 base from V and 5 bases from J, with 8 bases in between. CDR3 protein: CATSRGAVETQYF. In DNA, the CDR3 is TGTGCCACCAGCAGAGGGGCGGTGGAGACCCAGTACTTC.

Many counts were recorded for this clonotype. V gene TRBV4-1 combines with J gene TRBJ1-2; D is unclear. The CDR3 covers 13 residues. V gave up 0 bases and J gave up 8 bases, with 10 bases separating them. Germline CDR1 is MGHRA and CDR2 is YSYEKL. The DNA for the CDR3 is TGCGCCAGCAGCCAAGAGTCCCTTAGGGGCTACACCTTC. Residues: CASSQESLRGYTF.

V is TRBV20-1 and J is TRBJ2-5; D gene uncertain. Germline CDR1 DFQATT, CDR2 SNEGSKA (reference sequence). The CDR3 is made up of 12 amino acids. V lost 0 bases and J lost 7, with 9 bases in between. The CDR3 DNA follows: TGCAGTGCTAGAGATCCGGTTGGGACCCAGTACTTC. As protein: CSARDPVGTQYF.

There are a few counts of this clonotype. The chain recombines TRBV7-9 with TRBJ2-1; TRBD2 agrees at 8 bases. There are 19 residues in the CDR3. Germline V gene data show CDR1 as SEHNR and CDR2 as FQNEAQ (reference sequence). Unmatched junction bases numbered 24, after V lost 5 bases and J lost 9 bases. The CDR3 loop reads CASSAKLGTRLNHLGEQFF. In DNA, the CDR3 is TGTGCCAGCAGCGCCAAATTGGGGACTAGACTGAACCACCTGGGTGAGCAGTTCTTC. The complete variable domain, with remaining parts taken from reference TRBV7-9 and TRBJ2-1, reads DTGVSQNPRHKITKRGQNVTFRCDPISEHNRLYWYRQTLGQGPEFLTYFQNEAQLEKSRLLSDRFSAERPKGSFSTLEIQRTEQGDSAMYLCASSAKLGTRLNHLGEQFFGPGTRLTVL.

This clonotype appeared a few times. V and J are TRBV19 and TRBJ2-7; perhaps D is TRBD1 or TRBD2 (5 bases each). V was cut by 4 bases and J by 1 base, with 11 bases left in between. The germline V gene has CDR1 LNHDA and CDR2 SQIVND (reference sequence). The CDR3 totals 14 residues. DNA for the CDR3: TGTGCCAGTAGTACGGGGCCAGTTTCCTACGAGCAGTACTTC. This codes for CASSTGPVSYEQYF.

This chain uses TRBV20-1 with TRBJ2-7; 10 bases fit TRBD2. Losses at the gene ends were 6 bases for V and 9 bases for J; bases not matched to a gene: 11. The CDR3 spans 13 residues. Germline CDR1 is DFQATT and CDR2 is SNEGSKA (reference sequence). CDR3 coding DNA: TGCAGTGCCCGAGCGGGAGGGCCATTCCCGCAGTACTTC. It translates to CSARAGGPFPQYF.

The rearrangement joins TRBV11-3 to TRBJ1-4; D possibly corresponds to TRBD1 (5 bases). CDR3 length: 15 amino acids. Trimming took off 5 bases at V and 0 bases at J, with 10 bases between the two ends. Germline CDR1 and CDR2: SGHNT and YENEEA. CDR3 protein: CASSQGSATNEKLFF. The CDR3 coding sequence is TGTGCCAGCAGCCAGGGCTCGGCAACTAATGAAAAACTGTTTTTT.